The sequence of this TCR beta chain was determined in a study of OX40 agonist ivuxolimab in advanced cancers. Method: immunoSEQ multiplex PCR; TCRdb's copy keeps in-frame clones and lacks some. This table has 12,000 to 15,000 clones, approximately 80% appearing once. Losses at the gene ends were 0 bases for V and 4 bases for J; bases not matched to a gene: 5. The CDR3 extends over 17 amino acids. Germline loops: CDR1 LNHDA, CDR2 SQIVND (reference sequence). This clonotype was obtained from an adult with an advanced solid tumor such as melanoma, head and neck, liver or kidney cancer. Sequencing used CD4+ or CD8+ T cells sorted from blood, obtained in a trial of the OX40 agonist ivuxolimab. The gene calls are TRBV19 and TRBJ2-1, with 11 nucleotides matching TRBD2. The CDR3 DNA follows: TGTGCCAGTAGTATAGATCTAGCGGGAGGACTGTACAATGAGCAGTTCTTC. It codes for CASSIDLAGGLYNEQFF. Filled out from reference TRBV19 and TRBJ2-1, the complete variable domain reads DGGITQSPKYLFRKEGQNVTLSCEQNLNHDAMYWYRQDPGQGLRLIYYSQIVNDFQKGDIAEGYSVSREKKESFPLTVTSAQKNPTAFYLCASSIDLAGGLYNEQFFGPGTRLTVL.